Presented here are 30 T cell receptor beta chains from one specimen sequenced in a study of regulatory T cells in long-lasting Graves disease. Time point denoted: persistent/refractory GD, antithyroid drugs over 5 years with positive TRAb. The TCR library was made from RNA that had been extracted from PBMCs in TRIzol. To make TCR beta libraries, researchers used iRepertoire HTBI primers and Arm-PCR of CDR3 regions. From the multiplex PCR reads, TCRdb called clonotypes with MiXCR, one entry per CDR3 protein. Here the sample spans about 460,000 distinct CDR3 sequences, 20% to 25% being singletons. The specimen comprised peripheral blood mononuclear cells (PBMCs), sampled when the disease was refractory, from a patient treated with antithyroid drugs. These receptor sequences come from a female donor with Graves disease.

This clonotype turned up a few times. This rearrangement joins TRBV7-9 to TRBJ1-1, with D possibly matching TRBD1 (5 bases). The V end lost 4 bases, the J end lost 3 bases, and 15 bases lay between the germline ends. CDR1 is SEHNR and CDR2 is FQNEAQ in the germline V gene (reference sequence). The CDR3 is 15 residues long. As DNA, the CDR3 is TGTGCCAGCAGCTCAATTTCCATCAGGGACACTGAAGCTTTCTTT. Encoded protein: CASSSISIRDTEAFF.

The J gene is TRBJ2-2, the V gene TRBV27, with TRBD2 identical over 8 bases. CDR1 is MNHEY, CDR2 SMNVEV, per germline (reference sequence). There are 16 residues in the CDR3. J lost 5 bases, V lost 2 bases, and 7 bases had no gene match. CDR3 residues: CASSLGGASGTGELFF. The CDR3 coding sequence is TGTGCCAGCAGTTTAGGAGGGGCTAGCGGGACCGGGGAGCTGTTTTTT.

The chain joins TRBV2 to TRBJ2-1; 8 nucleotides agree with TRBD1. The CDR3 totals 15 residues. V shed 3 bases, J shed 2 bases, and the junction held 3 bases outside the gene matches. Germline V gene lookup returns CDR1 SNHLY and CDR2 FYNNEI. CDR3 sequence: CASSDQDRAYNEQFF. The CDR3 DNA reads TGTGCCAGCAGTGATCAGGACAGGGCCTACAATGAGCAGTTCTTC.

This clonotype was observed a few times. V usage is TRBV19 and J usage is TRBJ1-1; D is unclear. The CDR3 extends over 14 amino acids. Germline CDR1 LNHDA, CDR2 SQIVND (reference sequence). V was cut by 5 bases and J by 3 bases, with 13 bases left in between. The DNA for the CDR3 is TGTGCCAGTAGTCTACGACTCGGGGACACTGAAGCTTTCTTT. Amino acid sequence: CASSLRLGDTEAFF. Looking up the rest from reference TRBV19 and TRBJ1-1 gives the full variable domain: DGGITQSPKYLFRKEGQNVTLSCEQNLNHDAMYWYRQDPGQGLRLIYYSQIVNDFQKGDIAEGYSVSREKKESFPLTVTSAQKNPTAFYLCASSLRLGDTEAFFGQGTRLTVV.

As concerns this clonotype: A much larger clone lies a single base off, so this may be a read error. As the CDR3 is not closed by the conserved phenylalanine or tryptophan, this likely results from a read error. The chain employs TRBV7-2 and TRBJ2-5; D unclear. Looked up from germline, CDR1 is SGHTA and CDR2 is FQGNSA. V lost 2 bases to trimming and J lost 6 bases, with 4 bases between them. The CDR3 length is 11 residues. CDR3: CASSLRQTQYS. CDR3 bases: TGTGCCAGCAGCTTACGACAGACCCAGTACTCC.

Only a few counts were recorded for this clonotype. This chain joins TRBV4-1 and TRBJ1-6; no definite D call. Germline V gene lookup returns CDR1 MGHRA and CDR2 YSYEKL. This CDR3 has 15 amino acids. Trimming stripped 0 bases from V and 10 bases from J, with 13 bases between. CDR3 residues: CASSQDPQPSSPLHF. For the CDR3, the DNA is TGCGCCAGCAGCCAAGATCCACAGCCGTCATCACCCCTCCACTTT.

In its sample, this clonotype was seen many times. The CDR3 reads CASSQWKTQYF. CDR3 DNA sequence: TGTGCCAGCAGCCAATGGAAGACCCAGTACTTC. V and J are TRBV3-1 and TRBJ2-5; no definite D call. The germline gives CDR1 LGHDT, CDR2 YNNKEL (reference sequence). The CDR3 is 11 residues long. Trimming took 2 bases from V and 6 from J, leaving 4 bases between them.

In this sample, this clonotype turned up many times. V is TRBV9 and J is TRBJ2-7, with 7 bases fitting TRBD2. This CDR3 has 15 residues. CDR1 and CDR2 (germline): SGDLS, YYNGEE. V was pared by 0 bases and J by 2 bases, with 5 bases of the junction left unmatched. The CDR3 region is CASSVGLADPYEQYF. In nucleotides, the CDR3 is TGTGCCAGCAGCGTAGGGCTAGCGGACCCCTACGAGCAGTACTTC. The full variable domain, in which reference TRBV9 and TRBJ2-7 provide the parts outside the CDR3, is DSGVTQTPKHLITATGQRVTLRCSPRSGDLSVYWYQQSLDQGLQFLIQYYNGEERAKGNILERFSAQQFPDLHSELNLSSLELGDSALYFCASSVGLADPYEQYFGPGTRLTVT.

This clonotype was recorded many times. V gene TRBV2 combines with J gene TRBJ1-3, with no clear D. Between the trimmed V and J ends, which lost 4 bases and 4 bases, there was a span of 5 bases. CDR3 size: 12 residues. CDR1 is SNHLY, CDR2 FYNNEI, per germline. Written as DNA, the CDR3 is TGTGCCAGCAGTGGGATGGGAAACACCATATATTTT. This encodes CASSGMGNTIYF.

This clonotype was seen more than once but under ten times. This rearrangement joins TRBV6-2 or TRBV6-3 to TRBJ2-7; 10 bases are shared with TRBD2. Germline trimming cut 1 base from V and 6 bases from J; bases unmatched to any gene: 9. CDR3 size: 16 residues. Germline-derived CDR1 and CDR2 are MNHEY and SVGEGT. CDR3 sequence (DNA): TGTGCCAGCAGTTACTTATCGGCTAGCGGGAGAAGCGAGCAGTACTTC. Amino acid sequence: CASSYLSASGRSEQYF.

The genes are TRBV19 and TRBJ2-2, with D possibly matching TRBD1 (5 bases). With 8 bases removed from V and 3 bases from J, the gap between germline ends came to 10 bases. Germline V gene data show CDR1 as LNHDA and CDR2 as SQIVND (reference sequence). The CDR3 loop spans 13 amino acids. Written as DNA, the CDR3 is TGTGCCAGTGTCCAGGGTGACACCGGGGAGCTGTTTTTT. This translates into CASVQGDTGELFF.

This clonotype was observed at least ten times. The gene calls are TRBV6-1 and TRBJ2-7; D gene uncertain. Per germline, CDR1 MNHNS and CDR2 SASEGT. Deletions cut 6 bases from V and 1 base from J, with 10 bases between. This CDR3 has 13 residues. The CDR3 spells CASSPDISYEQYF. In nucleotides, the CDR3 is TGTGCCAGCAGCCCCGACATTTCCTACGAGCAGTACTTC.

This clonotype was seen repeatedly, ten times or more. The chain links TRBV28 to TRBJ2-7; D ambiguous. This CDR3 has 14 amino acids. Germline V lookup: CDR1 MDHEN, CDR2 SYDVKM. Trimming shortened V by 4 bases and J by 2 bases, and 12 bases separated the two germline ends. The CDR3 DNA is TGTGCCAGCAGTTCCCCAGGATGGGCCTACGAGCAGTACTTC. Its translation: CASSSPGWAYEQYF. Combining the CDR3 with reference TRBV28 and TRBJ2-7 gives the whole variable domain DVKVTQSSRYLVKRTGEKVFLECVQDMDHENMFWYRQDPGLGLRLIYFSYDVKMKEKGDIPEGYSVSREKKERFSLILESASTNQTSMYLCASSSPGWAYEQYFGPGTRLTVT.

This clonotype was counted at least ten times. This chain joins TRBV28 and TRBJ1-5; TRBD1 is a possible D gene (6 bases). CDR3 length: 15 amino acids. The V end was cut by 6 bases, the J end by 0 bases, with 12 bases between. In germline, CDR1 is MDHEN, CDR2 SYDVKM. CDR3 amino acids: CASRKQGYSNQPQHF. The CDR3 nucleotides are TGTGCCAGCAGGAAACAGGGTTATAGCAATCAGCCCCAGCATTTT. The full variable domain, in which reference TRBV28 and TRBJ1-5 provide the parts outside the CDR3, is DVKVTQSSRYLVKRTGEKVFLECVQDMDHENMFWYRQDPGLGLRLIYFSYDVKMKEKGDIPEGYSVSREKKERFSLILESASTNQTSMYLCASRKQGYSNQPQHFGDGTRLSIL.

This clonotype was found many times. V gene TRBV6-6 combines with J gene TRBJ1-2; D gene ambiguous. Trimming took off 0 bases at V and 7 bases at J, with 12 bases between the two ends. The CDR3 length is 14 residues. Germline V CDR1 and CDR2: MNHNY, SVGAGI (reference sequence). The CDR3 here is CASSYSVAGSGYTF. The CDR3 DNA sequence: TGTGCCAGCAGTTACTCGGTTGCCGGGAGTGGCTACACCTTC.

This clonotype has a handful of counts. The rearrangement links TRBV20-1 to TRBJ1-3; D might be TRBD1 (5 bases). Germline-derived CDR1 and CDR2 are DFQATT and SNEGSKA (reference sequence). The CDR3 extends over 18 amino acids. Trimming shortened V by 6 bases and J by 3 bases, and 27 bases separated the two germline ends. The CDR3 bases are TGCAGTGCCATACTGAGCCAGGGAGGGAATCTAAATGGAAACACCATATATTTT. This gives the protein CSAILSQGGNLNGNTIYF.

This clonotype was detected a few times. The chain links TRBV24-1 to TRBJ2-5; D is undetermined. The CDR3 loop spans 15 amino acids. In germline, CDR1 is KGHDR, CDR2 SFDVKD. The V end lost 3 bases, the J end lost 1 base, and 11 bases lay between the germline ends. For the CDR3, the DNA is TGTGCCACCAGTGATCCCCGCCAGTCCCAAGAGACCCAGTACTTC. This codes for CATSDPRQSQETQYF.

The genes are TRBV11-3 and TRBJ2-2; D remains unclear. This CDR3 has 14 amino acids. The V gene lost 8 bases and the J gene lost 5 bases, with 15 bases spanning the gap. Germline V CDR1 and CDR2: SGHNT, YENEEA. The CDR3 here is CASRPTQETGELFF. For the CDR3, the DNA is TGTGCCAGCCGCCCCACCCAGGAAACCGGGGAGCTGTTTTTT.

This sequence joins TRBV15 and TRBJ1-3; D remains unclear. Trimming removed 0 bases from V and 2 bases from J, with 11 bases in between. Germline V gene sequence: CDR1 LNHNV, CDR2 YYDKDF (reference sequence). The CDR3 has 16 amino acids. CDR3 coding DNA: TGTGCCACCAGCAGAGATCGGGCCGTTGCTGGAAACACCATATATTTT. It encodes CATSRDRAVAGNTIYF.

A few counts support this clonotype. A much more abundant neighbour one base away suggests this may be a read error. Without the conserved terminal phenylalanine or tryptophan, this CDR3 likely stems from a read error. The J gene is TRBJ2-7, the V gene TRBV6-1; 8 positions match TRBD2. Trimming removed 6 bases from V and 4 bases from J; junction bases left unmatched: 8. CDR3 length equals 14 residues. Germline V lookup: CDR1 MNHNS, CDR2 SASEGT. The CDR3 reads CASSRDGRVYEQYS. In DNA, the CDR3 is TGTGCCAGCAGCAGGGACGGGAGGGTGTACGAGCAGTACTCC.

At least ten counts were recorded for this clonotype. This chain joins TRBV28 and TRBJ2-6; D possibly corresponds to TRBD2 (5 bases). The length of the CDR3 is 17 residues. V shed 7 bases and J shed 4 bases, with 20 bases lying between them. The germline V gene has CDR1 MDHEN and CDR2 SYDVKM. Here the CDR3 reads CASNPAGFGPGANVLTF. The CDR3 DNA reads TGTGCCAGCAACCCTGCGGGTTTCGGACCCGGGGCCAACGTCCTGACTTTC.

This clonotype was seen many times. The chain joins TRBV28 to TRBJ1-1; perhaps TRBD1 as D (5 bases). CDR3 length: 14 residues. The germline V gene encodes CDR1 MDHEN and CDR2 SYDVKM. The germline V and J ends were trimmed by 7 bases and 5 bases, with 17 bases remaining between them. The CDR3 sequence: CASITSGRGTEAFF. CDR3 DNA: TGTGCCAGCATTACGTCGGGGCGGGGGACTGAAGCTTTCTTT.

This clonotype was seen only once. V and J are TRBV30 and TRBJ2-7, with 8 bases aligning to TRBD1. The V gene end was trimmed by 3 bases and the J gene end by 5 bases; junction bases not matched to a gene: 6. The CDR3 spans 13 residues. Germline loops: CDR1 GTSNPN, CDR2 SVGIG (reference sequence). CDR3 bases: TGTGCCTGGAGGTTGGACAGGGTGAACGAGCAGTACTTC. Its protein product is CAWRLDRVNEQYF.

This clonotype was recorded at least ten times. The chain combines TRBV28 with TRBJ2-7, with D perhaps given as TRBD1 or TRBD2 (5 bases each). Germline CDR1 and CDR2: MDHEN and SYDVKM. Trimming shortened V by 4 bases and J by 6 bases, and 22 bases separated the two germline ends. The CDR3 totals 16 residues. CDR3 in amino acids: CASSSRHRDPQFEQYF. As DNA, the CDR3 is TGTGCCAGCAGTTCCCGCCACCGGGACCCCCAATTCGAGCAGTACTTC.

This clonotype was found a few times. The CDR3 coding sequence is TGCAGTGCTTCGTTAAACCCCGAAGCTTTCTTT. This codes for CSASLNPEAFF. This chain connects TRBV20-1 to TRBJ1-1, with D hard to call. This CDR3 comprises 11 residues. Trimming stripped 5 bases from V and 8 bases from J, with 12 bases between. Germline V gene lookup returns CDR1 DFQATT and CDR2 SNEGSKA (reference sequence).

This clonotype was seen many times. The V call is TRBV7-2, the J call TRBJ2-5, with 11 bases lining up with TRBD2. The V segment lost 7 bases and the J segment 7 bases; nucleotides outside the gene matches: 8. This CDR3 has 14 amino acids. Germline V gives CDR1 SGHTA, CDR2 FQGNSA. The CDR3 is CASTDGTSGRTQYF. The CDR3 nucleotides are TGTGCCAGCACCGACGGGACTAGCGGACGGACCCAGTACTTC.

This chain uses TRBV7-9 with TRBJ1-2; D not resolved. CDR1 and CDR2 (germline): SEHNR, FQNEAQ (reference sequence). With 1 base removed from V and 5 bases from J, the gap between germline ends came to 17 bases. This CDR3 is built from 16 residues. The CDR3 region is CASSLVLGRSGYGYTF. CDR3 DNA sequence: TGTGCCAGCAGCTTAGTCCTTGGCAGGTCGGGGTATGGCTACACCTTC. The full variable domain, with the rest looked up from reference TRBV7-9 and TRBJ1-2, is DTGVSQNPRHKITKRGQNVTFRCDPISEHNRLYWYRQTLGQGPEFLTYFQNEAQLEKSRLLSDRFSAERPKGSFSTLEIQRTEQGDSAMYLCASSLVLGRSGYGYTFGSGTRLTVV.

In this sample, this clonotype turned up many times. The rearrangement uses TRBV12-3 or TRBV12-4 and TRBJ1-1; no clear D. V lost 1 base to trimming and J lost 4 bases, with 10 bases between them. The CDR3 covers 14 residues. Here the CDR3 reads CASSLVLGSTEAFF. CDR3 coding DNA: TGTGCCAGCAGTTTAGTTCTCGGGAGCACTGAAGCTTTCTTT.

The CDR3 nucleotides are TGTGCCAGCAGCTTAGAGGGCGGACCTTCCGAGCAGTACTTC. Translated, it gives CASSLEGGPSEQYF. The gene calls are TRBV7-2 and TRBJ2-7; D unclear. The V gene's germline CDR1 is SGHTA and CDR2 FQGNSA. Trimming removed 1 base at V and 6 bases at J, with 13 bases between. This CDR3 is 14 amino acids long.

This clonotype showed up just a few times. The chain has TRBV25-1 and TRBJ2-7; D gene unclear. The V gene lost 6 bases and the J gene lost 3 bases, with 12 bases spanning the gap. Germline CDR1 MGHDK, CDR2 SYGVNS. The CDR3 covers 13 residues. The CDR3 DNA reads TGTGCCAGCAGGAAAAACAGTTACTACGAGCAGTACTTC. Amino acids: CASRKNSYYEQYF.